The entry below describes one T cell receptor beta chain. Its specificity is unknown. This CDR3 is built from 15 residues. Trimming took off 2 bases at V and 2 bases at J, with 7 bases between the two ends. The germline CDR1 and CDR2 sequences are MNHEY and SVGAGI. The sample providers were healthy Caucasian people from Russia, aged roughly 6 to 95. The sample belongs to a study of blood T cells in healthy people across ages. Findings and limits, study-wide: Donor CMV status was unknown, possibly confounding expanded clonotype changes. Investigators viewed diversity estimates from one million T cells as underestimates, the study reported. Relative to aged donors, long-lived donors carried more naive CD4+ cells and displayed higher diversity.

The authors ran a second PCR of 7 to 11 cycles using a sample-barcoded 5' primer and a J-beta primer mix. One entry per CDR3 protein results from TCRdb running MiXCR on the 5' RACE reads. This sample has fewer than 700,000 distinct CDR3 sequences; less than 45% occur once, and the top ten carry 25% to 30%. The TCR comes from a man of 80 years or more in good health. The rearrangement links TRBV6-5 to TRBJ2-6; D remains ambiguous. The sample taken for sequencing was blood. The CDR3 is CASSYRQAGANVLTF. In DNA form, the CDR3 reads TGTGCCAGCAGTTACAGGCAGGCTGGGGCCAACGTCCTGACTTTC.